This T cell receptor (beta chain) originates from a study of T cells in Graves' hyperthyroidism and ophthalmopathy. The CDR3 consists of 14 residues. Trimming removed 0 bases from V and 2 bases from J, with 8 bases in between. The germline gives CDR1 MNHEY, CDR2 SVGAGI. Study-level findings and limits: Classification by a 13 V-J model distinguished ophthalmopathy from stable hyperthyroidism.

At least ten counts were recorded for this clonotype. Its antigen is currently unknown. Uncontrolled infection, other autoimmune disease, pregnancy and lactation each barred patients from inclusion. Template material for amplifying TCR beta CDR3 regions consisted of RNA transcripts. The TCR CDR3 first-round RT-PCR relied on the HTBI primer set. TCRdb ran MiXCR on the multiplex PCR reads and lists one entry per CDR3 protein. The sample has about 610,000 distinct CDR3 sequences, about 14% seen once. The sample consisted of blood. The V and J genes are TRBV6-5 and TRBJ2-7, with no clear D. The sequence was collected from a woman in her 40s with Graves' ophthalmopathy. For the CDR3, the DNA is TGTGCCAGCAGTTACTCCCCGGGCCCCTACGAGCAGTACTTC. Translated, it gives CASSYSPGPYEQYF.